This T cell receptor beta chain originates from a study of vaccination and CD4 T cells after COVID-19. About the research overall: Convalescent donors were composed of six males and four females, of whom two were Hispanic. It was a median around 93 days after diagnosis, with a range of 35 to 161, that post-COVID samples were drawn.

The CDR3 extends over 13 amino acids. The V end lost 6 bases, the J end lost 8 bases, and 16 bases lay between the germline ends. This clonotype is labeled as medium-sized. No antigen is known for it. The treatment here: approximately 11-day PBMC culture with coronavirus spike peptide pools or control peptides (ViraFEST assay). Sequence data for DNA of cultured CD4+ T cells were generated by the Oncomine TCR Beta short-read assay. In TCRdb, the PCR reads were re-called with MiXCR into one record per CDR3 protein. The profile shows 3,700 or so distinct CDR3 sequences, 20% to 25% of them singletons. The genes are TRBV12-3 or TRBV12-4 and TRBJ1-1; D is unresolved. This TCR was recovered from a human donor who had recovered from COVID-19. Sequenced material: CD4+ T cells from blood, cultured in vitro. The CDR3 DNA is TGTGCCAGCAGCATCTTAATGGGGTCGGAAGCTTTCTTT. Protein: CASSILMGSEAFF.